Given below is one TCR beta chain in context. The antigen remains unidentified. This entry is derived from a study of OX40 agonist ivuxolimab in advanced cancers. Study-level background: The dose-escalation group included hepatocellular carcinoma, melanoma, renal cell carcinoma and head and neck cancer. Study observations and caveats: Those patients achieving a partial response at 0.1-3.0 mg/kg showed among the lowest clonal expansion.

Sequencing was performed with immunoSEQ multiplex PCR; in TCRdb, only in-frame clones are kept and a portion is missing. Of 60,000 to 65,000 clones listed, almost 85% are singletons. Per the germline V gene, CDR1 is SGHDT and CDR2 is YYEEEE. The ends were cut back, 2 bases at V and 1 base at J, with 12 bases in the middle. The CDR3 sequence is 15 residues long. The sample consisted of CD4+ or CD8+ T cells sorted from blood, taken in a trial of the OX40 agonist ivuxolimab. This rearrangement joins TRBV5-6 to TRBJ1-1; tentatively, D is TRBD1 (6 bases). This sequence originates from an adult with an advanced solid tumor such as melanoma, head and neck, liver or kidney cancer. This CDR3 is CASSLDRWGNTEAFF. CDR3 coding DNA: TGTGCCAGCAGCTTAGACAGGTGGGGGAACACTGAAGCTTTCTTT.